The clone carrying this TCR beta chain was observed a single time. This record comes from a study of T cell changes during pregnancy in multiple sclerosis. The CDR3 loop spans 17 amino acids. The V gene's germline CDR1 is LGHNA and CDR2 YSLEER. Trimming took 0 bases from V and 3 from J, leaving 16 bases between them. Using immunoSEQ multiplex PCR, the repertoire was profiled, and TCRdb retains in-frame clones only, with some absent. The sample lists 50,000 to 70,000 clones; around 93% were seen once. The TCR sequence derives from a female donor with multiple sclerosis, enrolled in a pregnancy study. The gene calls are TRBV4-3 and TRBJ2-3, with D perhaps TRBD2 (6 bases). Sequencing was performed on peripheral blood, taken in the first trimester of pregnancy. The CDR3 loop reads CASSQDLSRGSTDTQYF. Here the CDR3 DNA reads TGCGCCAGCAGCCAAGATCTTTCGCGGGGATCAACAGATACGCAGTATTTT.